The next 16 T cell receptor beta chains were all read from a single sample in a study of T cells after yellow fever vaccination. Each CDR3 protein gets one entry after TCRdb re-called the 5' RACE reads with MiXCR. The sample yields 350,000 to 450,000 distinct CDR3 sequences, over 15% seen once. Sequencing was performed on PBMCs, taken before the yellow fever booster vaccination. These receptors were collected from a man between 18 and 35 years old who received the YFV17D yellow fever vaccine.

Notes on this clonotype: This could be a read error, since a much larger clone is one nucleotide away. The chain has TRBV12-3 or TRBV12-4 and TRBJ2-2; D gene uncertain. V lost 6 bases, J lost 3 bases, and 2 bases lay in between. The CDR3 consists of 11 residues. The CDR3 is CASRYTGELFF. CDR3 in DNA: TGTGCCAGCAGGTACACCGGGGAGCTGTTTTTT.

V is TRBV4-3 and J is TRBJ1-2; D unresolved. V lost 0 bases, J lost 2 bases, and 4 bases lay in between. Germline assignment: CDR1 LGHNA and CDR2 YSLEER. This CDR3 spans 13 amino acids. The CDR3 loop reads CASSQEWNYGYTF. DNA for the CDR3: TGCGCCAGCAGCCAAGAATGGAACTATGGCTACACCTTC.

In this sample, this clonotype turned up a few times. The chain has TRBV7-2 and TRBJ1-3, with 9 bases that match TRBD1. CDR3 length: 17 amino acids. V shed 5 bases and J 4 bases; nucleotides not matched to a gene: 12. In germline, CDR1 is SGHTA, CDR2 FQGNSA. CDR3 region: CASSPTWTGVSGNTIYF. The CDR3 coding sequence is TGTGCCAGCAGCCCGACCTGGACAGGGGTATCGGGAAACACCATATATTTT.

This clonotype was seen only a few times. This chain uses TRBV10-3 with TRBJ2-7; D unresolved. V lost 5 bases and J 7 bases, leaving 12 bases between the germline ends. The CDR3 has 12 amino acids. Germline V gene sequence: CDR1 ENHRY, CDR2 SYGVKD. The chain's CDR3 is CAISPDRPEQYF. The CDR3 nucleotides read TGTGCCATCAGTCCAGACCGCCCGGAGCAGTACTTC.

This chain uses TRBV5-5 with TRBJ2-3; 9 nucleotides line up with TRBD2. CDR3 length equals 16 residues. The germline V gene encodes CDR1 SGHKS and CDR2 YYEKEE (reference sequence). Losses at the gene ends were 0 bases for V and 4 bases for J; bases not matched to a gene: 6. The CDR3 region has the DNA TGTGCCAGCAGCTTGGCCTCTAGCGGGGCGGCAGATACGCAGTATTTT. It codes for CASSLASSGAADTQYF.

The V gene is TRBV12-3 or TRBV12-4, the J gene TRBJ2-2; D gene uncertain. The CDR3 is 17 residues long. Trimming took off 3 bases at V and 5 bases at J, with 19 bases between the two ends. In nucleotides, the CDR3 is TGTGCCAGCAGTTTCGTCCCGGGCCTTCAAGGGACCGGGGAGCTGTTTTTT. Its translation is CASSFVPGLQGTGELFF.

This chain connects TRBV28 to TRBJ1-1; D unresolved. The V end was cut by 6 bases, the J end by 5 bases, with 16 bases between. This CDR3 is built from 14 residues. CDR1 is MDHEN, CDR2 SYDVKM, per germline. The CDR3, as DNA: TGTGCCAGCAGCCGCGGGCTAACGGGGACTGAAGCTTTCTTT. It specifies CASSRGLTGTEAFF.

This clonotype was picked up a small number of times. V and J are TRBV12-5 and TRBJ1-5; perhaps TRBD1 as D (5 bases). CDR3 length equals 17 residues. V was cut by 0 bases and J by 6 bases, with 18 bases left in between. CDR1 and CDR2 (germline): LGHNT, FRNRAP. CDR3 sequence: CASGLVRRGLGGQPQHF. The CDR3 nucleotides read TGTGCTAGTGGTTTGGTACGAAGAGGTTTGGGGGGTCAGCCCCAGCATTTT.

The V call is TRBV10-3, the J call TRBJ1-4, with D possibly being TRBD1 (6 bases). The CDR3 covers 15 residues. Germline V gene sequence: CDR1 ENHRY, CDR2 SYGVKD. Trimming pared 0 bases from V and 6 bases from J, leaving 11 bases between. CDR3 DNA sequence: TGTGCCATCAGTGAGTCGGGGTCAGGGGATGAAAAACTGTTTTTT. Residues: CAISESGSGDEKLFF.

The genes are TRBV14 and TRBJ1-1, with D unresolved. This CDR3 has 14 residues. Germline V lookup: CDR1 SGHDN, CDR2 FVKESK. V lost 0 bases, J lost 4 bases, and 9 bases lay in between. The CDR3 spells CASSQDPASTEAFF. CDR3 in DNA: TGTGCCAGCAGCCAAGATCCGGCGTCCACTGAAGCTTTCTTT.

The chain combines TRBV6-5 with TRBJ2-7; 10 bases map to TRBD1. The V segment lost 5 bases and the J segment 4 bases; nucleotides outside the gene matches: 8. The CDR3 totals 15 residues. Germline V gene lookup returns CDR1 MNHEY and CDR2 SVGAGI. CDR3 amino acids: CASSQTGGYGYEQYF. CDR3 nucleotide sequence: TGTGCCAGCAGTCAGACAGGGGGCTATGGGTACGAGCAGTACTTC.

This clonotype was seen a few times. The chain joins TRBV6-2 or TRBV6-3 to TRBJ2-7; D tentatively fits TRBD1 or TRBD2 (5 bases each). This CDR3 spans 16 amino acids. Trimming pared 5 bases from V and 3 bases from J, leaving 20 bases between. Looked up from germline, CDR1 is MNHEY and CDR2 is SVGEGT. The DNA of the CDR3 is TGTGCCAGCAGTCCTTACTCACCGGGACGGATCTACGAGCAGTACGTC. Amino acid sequence: CASSPYSPGRIYEQYV.

V gene TRBV4-3 combines with J gene TRBJ2-1, with TRBD1 matching over 8 bases. Germline V gene data show CDR1 as LGHNA and CDR2 as YSLEER. This CDR3 is built from 16 residues. The V and J ends lost 3 bases and 8 bases, in that order; junction bases with no gene match: 12. The CDR3 DNA reads TGCGCCAGCAGCCACGAGCCCTCGGCAGGGGGCGATGAGCAGTTCTTC. Amino acid sequence: CASSHEPSAGGDEQFF.

The J gene is TRBJ1-1, the V gene TRBV6-2 or TRBV6-3, with D unresolved. Germline V gene data show CDR1 as MNHEY and CDR2 as SVGEGT. V lost 7 bases, J lost 4 bases, and 10 bases lay in between. This CDR3 comprises 12 residues. The CDR3 coding sequence is TGTGCCAGCATCGAGGGAGGCACTGAAGCTTTCTTT. Protein sequence: CASIEGGTEAFF.

The V call is TRBV7-9, the J call TRBJ1-2; D might be TRBD1 (5 bases). Germline V gene sequence: CDR1 SEHNR, CDR2 FQNEAQ (reference sequence). The CDR3 consists of 14 residues. Trimming removed 5 bases at V and 2 bases at J, with 12 bases between. DNA for the CDR3: TGTGCCAGCAGCGGCCCAGGGCCGAACTATGGCTACACCTTC. As protein: CASSGPGPNYGYTF.

Ten or more counts support this clonotype. The chain combines TRBV29-1 with TRBJ2-3; the D is unclear. V gave up 0 bases and J gave up 7 bases, with 8 bases separating them. Germline V CDR1 and CDR2: SQVTM, ANQGSEA. CDR3 length: 12 amino acids. This CDR3 is CSVEEMVYTQYF. The CDR3 nucleotides are TGCAGCGTTGAAGAAATGGTGTATACGCAGTATTTT.